Each of the 10 T cell receptor beta chains below was sequenced from the same sample in a study of response to subunit inactivated influenza vaccine. MiXCR, run by TCRdb on the RT-PCR reads, gives a single entry per CDR3 protein. This sample yields some 570,000 distinct CDR3 sequences, of which roughly 10% are seen a single time; roughly 9.6% belongs to the top ten. These same data were also listed under a study on T cells expressing NK-cell markers. From that second work: cDNA encoding TCR beta was synthesized via 5'RACE template switching incorporating UMIs.

Sequenced material: PBMCs from blood, taken on the day of vaccination. All receptors come from a man aged 50 or older who received an inactivated influenza vaccine.

This chain links TRBV7-2 with TRBJ2-1; D perhaps matches TRBD1 (5 bases). The germline gives CDR1 SGHTA, CDR2 FQGNSA. This CDR3 region has 16 residues. V was shortened by 1 base and J by 6 bases, with 16 bases between the two germline ends. The CDR3: CASSLEGQGRFNEQFF. CDR3 in DNA: TGTGCCAGCAGCTTAGAAGGGCAGGGCCGATTCAATGAGCAGTTCTTC.

The CDR3: CATSETRTGNEQYF. Written as DNA, the CDR3 is TGTGCCACCAGCGAAACAAGGACAGGGAACGAGCAGTACTTC. V usage is TRBV15 and J usage is TRBJ2-7; TRBD1 matches 8 bases. The CDR3 loop spans 14 amino acids. Germline V gives CDR1 LNHNV, CDR2 YYDKDF (reference sequence). Germline trimming cut 5 bases from V and 5 bases from J; bases unmatched to any gene: 8.

This chain uses TRBV20-1 with TRBJ2-1; the match to TRBD2 covers 9 bases. CDR1 DFQATT and CDR2 SNEGSKA come from the germline V gene (reference sequence). The CDR3 has 14 residues. Trimming removed 6 bases from V and 8 bases from J; junction bases left unmatched: 11. The DNA for the CDR3 is TGCAGTGCGATTAGCGGGAGAAGGTCCGATGAGCAGTTCTTC. As protein: CSAISGRRSDEQFF.

This clonotype occurred many times. The chain links TRBV7-2 to TRBJ1-1, with D unresolved. CDR1 is SGHTA, CDR2 FQGNSA, per germline. V lost 5 bases and J 5 bases, leaving 12 bases between the germline ends. The CDR3 extends over 13 amino acids. CDR3 sequence: CASSLSLGTEAFF. The CDR3 bases are TGTGCCAGCAGCCTATCCCTGGGTACTGAAGCTTTCTTT.

This clonotype was recorded many times. The chain recombines TRBV12-3 or TRBV12-4 with TRBJ2-1, with 8 bases identical to TRBD2. V dropped 3 bases and J dropped 4; count of bases not matched to a gene: 5. The CDR3 spans 15 residues. The CDR3 reads CASSFSSGTYNEQFF. CDR3 DNA sequence: TGTGCCAGCAGTTTTAGTAGCGGGACGTACAATGAGCAGTTCTTC.

This clonotype was seen only a few times. This chain connects TRBV12-3 or TRBV12-4 to TRBJ2-7; D remains unclear. V was clipped by 3 bases and J by 2 bases, with 8 bases between them. The CDR3 is 13 residues long. CDR3 sequence: CASSFRRPYEQYF. The CDR3 nucleotides read TGTGCCAGCAGTTTTAGACGGCCCTACGAGCAGTACTTC.

This clonotype has more than one count but fewer than ten. The rearrangement links TRBV6-5 to TRBJ2-3; 10 positions match TRBD2. Germline CDR1 MNHEY, CDR2 SVGAGI. CDR3 length: 15 residues. V lost 3 bases, J lost 5 bases, and 5 bases stayed unmatched. CDR3 sequence reads: CASSYLAGEIDTQYF. In nucleotides, the CDR3 is TGTGCCAGCAGTTATCTAGCGGGAGAAATAGATACGCAGTATTTT.

This clonotype was detected only a few times. The chain uses TRBV12-3 or TRBV12-4 and TRBJ2-1; D perhaps matches TRBD2 (5 bases). Trimming stripped 2 bases from V and 12 bases from J, with 17 bases between. The CDR3 extends over 14 amino acids. The CDR3 loop is CASSLSEVVSGQFF. The CDR3 nucleotides read TGTGCCAGCAGTTTATCGGAGGTGGTCTCAGGGCAGTTCTTC.

The J gene is TRBJ2-7, the V gene TRBV7-2, with D maybe TRBD2 (5 bases). V was shortened by 3 bases and J by 6 bases, with 18 bases between the two germline ends. CDR1 and CDR2 from the germline V gene are SGHTA and FQGNSA. The CDR3 loop spans 15 amino acids. The CDR3 sequence is CASSFTMVGRSEQYF. The CDR3 DNA follows: TGTGCCAGCAGCTTCACGATGGTAGGGAGAAGCGAGCAGTACTTC.

The rearrangement links TRBV7-2 to TRBJ1-6; possible D gene TRBD1, 6 bases. The V gene's germline CDR1 is SGHTA and CDR2 FQGNSA. The CDR3 contains 15 residues. V was cut by 6 bases and J by 3 bases, with 12 bases left in between. The CDR3 region is CASRLGQIYNSPLHF. The CDR3 DNA reads TGTGCCAGCAGACTAGGACAGATCTATAATTCACCCCTCCACTTT.